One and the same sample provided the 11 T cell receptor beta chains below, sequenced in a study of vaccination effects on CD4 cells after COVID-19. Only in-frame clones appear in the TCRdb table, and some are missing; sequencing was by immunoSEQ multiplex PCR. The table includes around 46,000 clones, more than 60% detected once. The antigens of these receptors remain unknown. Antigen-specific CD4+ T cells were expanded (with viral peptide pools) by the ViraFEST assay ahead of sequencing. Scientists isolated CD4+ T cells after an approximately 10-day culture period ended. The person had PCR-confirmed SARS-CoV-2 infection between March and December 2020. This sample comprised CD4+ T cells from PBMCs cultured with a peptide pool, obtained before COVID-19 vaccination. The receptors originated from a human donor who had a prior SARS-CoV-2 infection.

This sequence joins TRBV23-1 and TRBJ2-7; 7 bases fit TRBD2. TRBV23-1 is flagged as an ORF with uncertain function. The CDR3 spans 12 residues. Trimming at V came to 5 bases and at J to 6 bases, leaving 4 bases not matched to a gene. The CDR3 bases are TGCGCCAGCAGTTCCAGGGAGGGCGAGCAGTACTTC. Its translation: CASSSREGEQYF.

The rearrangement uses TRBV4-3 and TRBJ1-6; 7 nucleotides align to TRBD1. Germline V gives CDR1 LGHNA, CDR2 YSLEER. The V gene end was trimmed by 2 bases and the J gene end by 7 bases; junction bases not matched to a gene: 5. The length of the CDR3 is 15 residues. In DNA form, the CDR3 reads TGCGCCAGCAGCCAACAACAGGGGCGCAATTCACCCCTCCACTTT. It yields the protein CASSQQQGRNSPLHF.

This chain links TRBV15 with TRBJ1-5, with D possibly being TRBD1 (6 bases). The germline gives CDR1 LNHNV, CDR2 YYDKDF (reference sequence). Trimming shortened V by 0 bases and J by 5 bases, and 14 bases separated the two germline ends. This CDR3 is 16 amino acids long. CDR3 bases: TGTGCCACCAGCAGAGATTGGGGGGGCGGAGATCAGCCCCAGCATTTT. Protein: CATSRDWGGGDQPQHF.

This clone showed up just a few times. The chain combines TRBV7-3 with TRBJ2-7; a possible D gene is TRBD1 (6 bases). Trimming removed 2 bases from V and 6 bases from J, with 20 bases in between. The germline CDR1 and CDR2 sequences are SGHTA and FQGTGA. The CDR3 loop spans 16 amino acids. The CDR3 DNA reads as TGTGCCAGCAGCTTAGGTGGAACAGGGAGACGGGGCGAGCAGTACTTC. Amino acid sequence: CASSLGGTGRRGEQYF.

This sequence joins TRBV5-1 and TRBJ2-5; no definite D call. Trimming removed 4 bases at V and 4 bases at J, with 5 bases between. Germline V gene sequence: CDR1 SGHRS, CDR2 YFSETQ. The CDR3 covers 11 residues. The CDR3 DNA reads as TGCGCCAGCAGCCTTCGAGAGACCCAGTACTTC. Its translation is CASSLRETQYF.

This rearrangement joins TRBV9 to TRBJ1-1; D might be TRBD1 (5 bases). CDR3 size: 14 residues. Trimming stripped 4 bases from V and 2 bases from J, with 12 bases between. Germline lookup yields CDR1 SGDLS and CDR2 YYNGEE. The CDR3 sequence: CASSIGTVNTEAFF. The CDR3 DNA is TGTGCCAGCAGCATAGGGACGGTTAACACTGAAGCTTTCTTT.

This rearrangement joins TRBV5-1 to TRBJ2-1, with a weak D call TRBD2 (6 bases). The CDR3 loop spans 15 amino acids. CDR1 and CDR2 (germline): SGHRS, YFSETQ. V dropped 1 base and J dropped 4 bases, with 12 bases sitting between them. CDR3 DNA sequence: TGCGCCAGCAGCTTGATTTCCAGCGGGTACAATGAGCAGTTCTTC. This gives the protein CASSLISSGYNEQFF.

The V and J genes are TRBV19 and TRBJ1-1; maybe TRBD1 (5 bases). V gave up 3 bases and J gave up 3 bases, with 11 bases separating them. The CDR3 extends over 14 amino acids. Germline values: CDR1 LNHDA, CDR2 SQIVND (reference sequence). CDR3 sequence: CASSMGGGYTEAFF. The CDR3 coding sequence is TGTGCCAGTAGTATGGGCGGGGGATACACTGAAGCTTTCTTT.

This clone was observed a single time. CDR3 bases: TGCGCCAGCAGCTTACAACGGCAGTCCTACGAGCAGTACTTC. It codes for CASSLQRQSYEQYF. The rearrangement uses TRBV5-1 and TRBJ2-7, with D hard to call. The CDR3 covers 14 residues. Trimming removed 2 bases at V and 1 base at J, with 10 bases between. CDR1 and CDR2 (germline): SGHRS, YFSETQ.

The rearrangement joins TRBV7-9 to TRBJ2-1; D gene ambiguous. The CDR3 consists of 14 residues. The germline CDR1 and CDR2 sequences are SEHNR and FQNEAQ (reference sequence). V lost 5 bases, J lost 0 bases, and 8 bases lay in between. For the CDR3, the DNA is TGTGCCAGCAGCGGACGGAGCTCCTACAATGAGCAGTTCTTC. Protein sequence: CASSGRSSYNEQFF.

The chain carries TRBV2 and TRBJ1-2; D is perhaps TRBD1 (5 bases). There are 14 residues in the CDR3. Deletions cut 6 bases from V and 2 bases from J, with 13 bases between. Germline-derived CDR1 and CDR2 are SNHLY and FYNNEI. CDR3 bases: TGTGCCAGCAGCGCGGGACTGCGAAACTATGGCTACACCTTC. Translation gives CASSAGLRNYGYTF.